This T cell receptor (beta chain) was profiled in a study of shared clonotypes between healthy human individuals. Study at large: CD4 naive cells filled three plates per donor, CD4 memory three, CD8 naive two and CD8 memory one.

As regards this clone: The antigen is undetermined.

Genomic DNA per cell subset filled all wells of several immunoSEQ plates. The repertoire was sequenced with immunoSEQ multiplex PCR; TCRdb's copy has only in-frame clones and lacks some. The sample lists 850,000 to 1,100,000 clones; approximately 80% were seen once. The study's findings and limits: Shared clonotypes across all four donors exceeded non-shared ones in generation probability.

V gave up 3 bases and J gave up 4 bases; unmatched junction bases: 10. The CDR3 loop spans 16 amino acids. Germline lookup yields CDR1 SGHNT and CDR2 YYREEE (reference sequence). The rearrangement uses TRBV5-4 and TRBJ2-3; 8 positions match TRBD1. Material for sequencing was memory CD4+ T cells from PBMCs. Sample subset: CD45RA-negative fraction. The sequence came from a man aged 18 to 29 in good health. Some clones in this sample may be carry-over from other donors' samples. This CDR3 is CASSSRVDRAADTQYF. DNA for the CDR3: TGTGCCAGCAGCTCCAGAGTGGACAGGGCCGCAGATACGCAGTATTTT.